This T cell receptor (beta chain) was captured in a study of shared clonotypes between healthy human individuals. Across the study: Researchers drew samples from two women and a few men aged 18 to 49. Researchers assigned three CD4 naive, three CD4 memory, two CD8 naive and one CD8 memory plate to each donor.

Deep was the level used in running the assay. Generated by immunoSEQ multiplex PCR, the TCRdb table keeps only in-frame clones and is missing some. In the table there are 630,000 or so clones, 95% to 98% of which are singletons. CD45RO-negative CD8 cells positively selected for CCR7 made up the naive population, which excluded terminally differentiated effector memory CD45RA+ cells. Germline CDR1 reads MNHNY; CDR2 reads SVGAGI (reference sequence). This CDR3 contains 15 residues. The ends lost 2 bases at V and 4 bases at J; junction bases unmatched: 7. Source material: naive CD8+ T cells sorted from blood. The chain recombines TRBV6-6 with TRBJ1-2, with TRBD1 identical over 7 bases. This TCR was sampled from a man younger than 40 in good health. In DNA form, the CDR3 reads TGTGCCAGCAGTTACGACCCAGGGGGGTTCTATGGCTACACCTTC. Amino acid sequence: CASSYDPGGFYGYTF.